These T cell receptor beta chains were read from a single sample in a study of neurological immune-mediated disorders. TCRdb itself ran the 5' RACE reads through MiXCR, one entry per CDR3 protein. The data hold about 90,000 distinct CDR3 sequences, with roughly an eighth observed a single time. The source material was PBMCs. These receptors all stem from a female donor with HTLV-1-associated myelopathy (HAM/TSP). CDR3s include the opening cysteine and the closing phenylalanine or tryptophan. The D gene is left open where the match is weak. Clone size is given for some rows only: seen once, a few or many times, or a class if the clone is expanded.

V: TRBV27
D: NA
size: few
J: TRBJ1-1
DNA: TGTGCCAGCAGTTCGGGACACCCGAACACTGAAGCTTTCTTT
CDR3: CASSSGHPNTEAFF

V: TRBV5-1
D: NA
size: many
J: TRBJ2-7
DNA: TGCGCCAGCAGCTTGGAACTGGTCTACGAGCAGTACTTC
CDR3: CASSLELVYEQYF

V: TRBV20-1
D: TRBD2
size: many
J: TRBJ2-5
DNA: TGCAGTGGGCGGGAGTTCCAAGAGACCCAGTACTTC
CDR3: CSGREFQETQYF

V: TRBV5-1
D: NA
size: NA
J: TRBJ2-1
DNA: TGCGCCAGTGGAGCGAGGGAATGGAACAATGAGCAGTTCTTC
CDR3: CASGAREWNNEQFF

V: TRBV5-1
D: TRBD2
size: many
J: TRBJ2-5
DNA: TGCGCCAGCAGCTTGGGCGGGGGGGCCCCAGAGACCCAGTACTTC
CDR3: CASSLGGGAPETQYF

V: TRBV2
D: NA
size: many
J: TRBJ2-1
DNA: TGTGCCAGCAGACAGGCCCTGGAGCAGTTCTTC
CDR3: CASRQALEQFF

V: TRBV20-1
D: NA
size: many
J: TRBJ2-3
DNA: TGCAGTGCGGAAGCGGTGAGCACAGATACGCAGTATTTT
CDR3: CSAEAVSTDTQYF

V: TRBV3-1
D: TRBD2
size: many
J: TRBJ2-1
DNA: TGTGCCAGCAGCCAAAGACGGGGGGGCCGCTACAATGAGCAGTTCTTC
CDR3: CASSQRRGGRYNEQFF

V: TRBV20-1
D: NA
size: many
J: TRBJ1-5
DNA: TGCAGTGCTAGAGATGTAGGGGCTAGCAATCAGCCCCAGCATTTT
CDR3: CSARDVGASNQPQHF

V: TRBV7-9
D: NA
size: many
J: TRBJ2-2
DNA: TGTGCCAGCAGAACTCAGGGGCCGCTGTTTTTT
CDR3: CASRTQGPLFF

V: TRBV20-1
D: NA
size: many
J: TRBJ1-6
DNA: TGCAGTGCTAGACGTTCGAATTCACCCCTCCACTTT
CDR3: CSARRSNSPLHF

V: TRBV27
D: NA
size: many
J: TRBJ2-7
DNA: TGTGCCAGCAGCCTAGGGGCAGGGTACTACGAGCAGTACTTC
CDR3: CASSLGAGYYEQYF

V: TRBV12-3/TRBV12-4
D: TRBD1
size: many
J: TRBJ1-5
DNA: TGTGCCAGCAGTTTAATCACAGGGGGTCAGCCCCAGCATTTT
CDR3: CASSLITGGQPQHF

V: TRBV5-1
D: NA
size: many
J: TRBJ2-7
DNA: TGCGCCAGCAGCTTGGTGCCGGGGAGAACCTACGAGCAGTACTTC
CDR3: CASSLVPGRTYEQYF

V: TRBV20-1
D: NA
size: once
J: TRBJ2-5
DNA: TGCAGTGCTAGGGGCGGACAAGAGACCCAGTACTTC
CDR3: CSARGGQETQYF

V: TRBV5-1
D: NA
size: many
J: TRBJ1-1
DNA: TGCGCCAGCAGCCCGACTTCTATTTACATGAACACTGAAGCTTTCTTT
CDR3: CASSPTSIYMNTEAFF

V: TRBV20-1
D: NA
size: many
J: TRBJ2-5
DNA: TGCAGTGCTAGATCTGGGTTGGGGACCCAGTACTTC
CDR3: CSARSGLGTQYF

V: TRBV4-1
D: TRBD2
size: many
J: TRBJ2-7
DNA: TGCGCCAGCAGCCAAGACAGGGTGCGGGGGGTTACCTACGAGCAGTACTTC
CDR3: CASSQDRVRGVTYEQYF

V: TRBV5-1
D: TRBD1
size: many
J: TRBJ2-5
DNA: TGCGCCAGCAGCTCGGGACAGCAACTCGAGACCCAGTACTTC
CDR3: CASSSGQQLETQYF

V: TRBV5-1
D: NA
size: many
J: TRBJ1-1
DNA: TGCGCCAGCCTCCGCGGGGATTCGAACACTGAAGCTTTCTTT
CDR3: CASLRGDSNTEAFF

V: TRBV7-2
D: TRBD2
size: many
J: TRBJ2-1
DNA: TGTGCCAGCAGCTTAGTAGCGGGGGGCCATGAGCAGTTCTTC
CDR3: CASSLVAGGHEQFF

V: TRBV12-3/TRBV12-4
D: NA
size: many
J: TRBJ1-3
DNA: TGTGCCAGCAGCCTAAGCCGGGGAAACACCATATATTTT
CDR3: CASSLSRGNTIYF

V: TRBV5-6
D: TRBD2
size: many
J: TRBJ2-6
DNA: TGTGCCAGCAGCGACGGACTAGCGGGGGAGAGCTCTGGGGCCAACGTCCTGACTTTC
CDR3: CASSDGLAGESSGANVLTF

V: TRBV30
D: TRBD2
size: NA
J: TRBJ2-4
DNA: TGTGCCTGGAGTCGGGGGGGCCCGAACATTCAGTACTTC
CDR3: CAWSRGGPNIQYF

V: TRBV5-1
D: TRBD1
size: many
J: TRBJ2-1
DNA: TGCGCCAGCAGCTTGTCGGGACAGGAGATGAATGAGCAGTTCTTC
CDR3: CASSLSGQEMNEQFF

V: TRBV2
D: NA
size: many
J: TRBJ1-5
DNA: TGTGCCAGCAGATTGGGAGGGAGTGTCAATCAGCCCCAGCATTTT
CDR3: CASRLGGSVNQPQHF

V: TRBV9
D: NA
size: many
J: TRBJ2-7
DNA: TGTGCCAGCAGCGTAGAGGCGGTAGGGGAGCAGTACTTC
CDR3: CASSVEAVGEQYF

V: TRBV5-1
D: TRBD1
size: many
J: TRBJ1-6
DNA: TGCGCCAGCAGCTTCTCGGACAGGACCTCACCCCTCCACTTT
CDR3: CASSFSDRTSPLHF

V: TRBV7-9
D: NA
size: many
J: TRBJ1-3
DNA: TGTGCCAGCAGTATGAACAGAGTCTCTGGAAACACCATATATTTT
CDR3: CASSMNRVSGNTIYF

V: TRBV6-5
D: NA
size: many
J: TRBJ2-1
DNA: TGTGCCAGCAGTTACACGTCATCCTACAATGAGCAGTTCTTC
CDR3: CASSYTSSYNEQFF

V: TRBV5-1
D: NA
size: NA
J: TRBJ2-5
DNA: TGCGCCAGCAGCCTTCAGGGGGGGCACTGGTACCAAGAGACCCAGTACTTC
CDR3: CASSLQGGHWYQETQYF

V: TRBV6-1
D: NA
size: NA
J: TRBJ2-2
DNA: TGTGCCAGCAGCTTGGGGGTACACACCAGGGAGCTGTTTTTT
CDR3: CASSLGVHTRELFF

V: TRBV28
D: TRBD2
size: many
J: TRBJ2-5
DNA: TGTGCCAGCACCAATAGCGGGGGGTTCCAAGAGACCCAGTACTTC
CDR3: CASTNSGGFQETQYF

V: TRBV6-5
D: NA
size: NA
J: TRBJ2-3
DNA: TGTGCCAGCAGTTACTCGGGATCTGGAGGTGTGCAGTATTTT
CDR3: CASSYSGSGGVQYF

V: TRBV4-1
D: NA
size: many
J: TRBJ1-5
DNA: TGCGCCAGCAGCCAAGAACACAGGCGGTCAAATCAGCCCCAGCATTTT
CDR3: CASSQEHRRSNQPQHF

V: TRBV12-3/TRBV12-4
D: NA
size: many
J: TRBJ2-1
DNA: TGTGCCAGCAGTCCGATTAGAAGGGGTGAAGGTTTGGATGAGCAGTTCTTC
CDR3: CASSPIRRGEGLDEQFF

V: TRBV20-1
D: NA
size: many
J: TRBJ2-1
DNA: TGCAGTGCTAGAGTTCCAGGGGTAAAGGAGCAGTTCTTC
CDR3: CSARVPGVKEQFF

V: TRBV7-8
D: NA
size: many
J: TRBJ1-5
DNA: TGTGCCAGCAGACAAGGGGAATCCCGTGGCAATCAGCCCCAGCATTTT
CDR3: CASRQGESRGNQPQHF

V: TRBV2
D: NA
size: few
J: TRBJ1-2
DNA: TGTGCCAGCAGTGAGATAGGGTCCGGTGGCTACACCTTC
CDR3: CASSEIGSGGYTF

V: TRBV20-1
D: TRBD2
size: many
J: TRBJ2-1
DNA: TGCAGTGCCCTCCCGGGACTAGCGGACAATGAGCAGTTCTTC
CDR3: CSALPGLADNEQFF

V: TRBV7-8
D: TRBD1
size: few
J: TRBJ1-2
DNA: TGTGCCAGCAGCTTAGCCAACAGGGGCGCCTATGGCTACACCTTC
CDR3: CASSLANRGAYGYTF

V: TRBV7-3
D: NA
size: many
J: TRBJ2-1
DNA: TGTGCCAGCAGCTCGACAAGGGCCCACTACAATGAGCAGTTCTTC
CDR3: CASSSTRAHYNEQFF

V: TRBV5-1
D: NA
size: NA
J: TRBJ1-3
DNA: TGCGCCAGCAGCCCACCACAGGGATCTGGTGGAAACACCATATATTTT
CDR3: CASSPPQGSGGNTIYF